The T cell receptor (beta chain) described here comes from a study of early T cells in non-severe SARS-CoV-2 infection. Germline V lookup: CDR1 SGHVS, CDR2 FQNEAQ. Germline trimming cut 5 bases from V and 10 bases from J; bases unmatched to any gene: 18. CDR3 length equals 18 residues. This clonotype was found a few times. TCRdb used MiXCR to reprocess the 5' RACE reads, holding one entry per CDR3 protein. The sample has roughly 77,000 distinct CDR3 sequences, 9% to 15% seen once. Sequenced: whole blood. This clonotype was sampled from an adult who was a healthcare worker with PCR-confirmed SARS-CoV-2 infection or an uninfected control (not recorded which). The chain employs TRBV7-8 and TRBJ2-1; 12 nucleotides line up with TRBD2. CDR3 sequence: CASSKLPREPSGRGEQFF. The DNA of the CDR3 is TGTGCCAGCAGCAAGCTTCCCAGGGAGCCTAGCGGGAGGGGCGAGCAGTTCTTC.